This is a list of T cell receptor beta chains from one sample in a study of blood T cell repertoires in COVID-19. TCRdb's table, derived via immunoSEQ multiplex PCR, lists solely in-frame clones and lacks some. The sample holds 100,000 to 150,000 clones, roughly 92% seen once. Sequences were obtained from peripheral blood. The receptors were gathered from a middle-aged man with COVID-19, enrolled during active disease. Each CDR3 is given with its conserved first and last residue. Fields, in order: D gene, V gene, J gene, CDR3 length, clone size, CDR3 protein, CDR3 DNA. D genes are given only for firm matches. A clone size is listed for some rows: how often the clone was seen (once, few, many), or a class if it is expanded.

>TRBD1|TRBV15|TRBJ2-3|15|.
CATSDRQGNTDTQYF
TGTGCCACCAGCGACCGACAGGGGAACACAGATACGCAGTATTTT
>TRBD1|TRBV6-6|TRBJ1-1|12|few
CASSYEDRATFF
TGTGCCAGCAGTTACGAGGACAGGGCGACTTTCTTT
>.|TRBV5-4|TRBJ2-3|13|.
CASSFSGTDTQYF
TGTGCCAGCAGCTTCTCGGGCACAGATACGCAGTATTTT
>.|TRBV18|TRBJ2-7|13|.
CASSPTRDGEQYF
TGTGCCAGCTCACCAACCAGGGATGGCGAGCAGTACTTC
>.|TRBV19|TRBJ1-2|16|once
CASSLGANFSNYGYTF
TGTGCCAGTAGTTTGGGGGCCAACTTCTCTAACTATGGCTACACCTTC
>.|TRBV19|TRBJ2-1|15|.
CASSTRFESYNEQFF
TGTGCCAGTAGTACTAGATTCGAGTCCTACAATGAGCAGTTCTTC
>TRBD2|TRBV5-5|TRBJ2-1|14|.
CASSFPGGPNEQFF
TGTGCCAGCAGCTTTCCGGGAGGGCCAAATGAGCAGTTCTTC
>TRBD2|TRBV3-1/TRBV3-2|TRBJ2-5|16|.
CASSQVFSGRGETQYF
TGTGCCAGCAGCCAAGTGTTTAGCGGGAGAGGGGAGACCCAGTACTTC
>TRBD1|TRBV5-1|TRBJ2-5|14|.
CASSLTGEPETQYF
TGCGCCAGCAGCTTAACAGGGGAGCCAGAGACCCAGTACTTC
>.|TRBV11-2|TRBJ2-5|16|.
CASSFPNASPGETQYF
TGTGCCAGCAGCTTCCCCAATGCTAGCCCGGGGGAGACCCAGTACTTC
>TRBD2|TRBV24-1|TRBJ2-5|15|.
CATSDSGAGGETQYF
TGTGCCACCAGTGATTCGGGGGCGGGGGGAGAGACCCAGTACTTC
>TRBD2|TRBV11-2|TRBJ2-6|17|.
CASSLSSGGVGANVLTF
TGTGCCAGCAGCTTATCGTCGGGAGGGGTTGGGGCCAACGTCCTGACTTTC
>TRBD1|TRBV19|TRBJ1-1|16|.
CASSPRDRAMNTEAFF
TGTGCCAGTAGTCCGAGAGACAGGGCCATGAACACTGAAGCTTTCTTT
>.|TRBV7-3|TRBJ1-5|15|.
CASSLTGGGNQPQHF
TGTGCCAGCAGCTTAACAGGAGGGGGCAATCAGCCCCAGCATTTT
>.|TRBV28|TRBJ2-7|15|.
CASSLVGESSYEQYF
TGTGCCAGCAGTTTAGTGGGAGAGAGCTCCTACGAGCAGTACTTC
>.|TRBV21-1|TRBJ1-1|15|.
CASSARTGVATEAFF
TGTGCCAGCAGCGCCCGGACAGGGGTAGCCACTGAAGCTTTCTTT
>.|TRBV4-1|TRBJ1-2|14|.
CASSSTGTNYGYTF
TGCGCCAGCAGCTCGACCGGGACTAACTATGGCTACACCTTC
>.|TRBV27|TRBJ1-2|13|few
CASSLVAEVGYTF
TGTGCCAGCAGTTTAGTAGCCGAGGTGGGCTACACCTTC
>TRBD1|TRBV29-1|TRBJ2-7|14|.
CSGRVGTGTYEQYF
TGCAGCGGGCGAGTCGGGACAGGGACCTACGAGCAGTACTTC
>.|TRBV7-9|TRBJ2-2|13|.
CASSYGPTGELFF
TGTGCCAGCAGCTATGGGCCCACCGGGGAGCTGTTTTTT
>.|TRBV25-1|TRBJ1-4|14|.
CASSDHGGREKLFF
TGTGCCAGCAGTGATCATGGTGGCCGCGAAAAACTGTTTTTT
>.|TRBV30|TRBJ1-2|14|.
CAWSKGLGMYGYTF
TGTGCCTGGAGCAAGGGACTGGGGATGTATGGCTACACCTTC
>TRBD2|TRBV28|TRBJ2-5|18|.
CASRSVYSSGSGQETQYF
TGTGCCAGCAGATCTGTGTATTCTAGCGGGAGTGGGCAAGAGACCCAGTACTTC
>TRBD1|TRBV19|TRBJ1-5|15|.
CASSLAGGRNQPQHF
TGTGCCAGTAGTTTGGCAGGGGGCCGCAATCAGCCCCAGCATTTT